One sample yielded the 22 T cell receptor beta chains listed below, sequenced in a study of human T cells and chemical hapten exposure. The time point was: pre-sensitization, week 0. The treatment here: therapeutic diphenylcyclopropenone sensitization with weekly scalp DPC. Each CDR3 protein is one row after TCRdb ran MiXCR on the RACE reads. The sample contains 95,000 to 150,000 distinct CDR3 sequences, approximately 13% of which appear only once. This sample comprised whole blood, obtained in connection with sensitization to the hapten diphenylcyclopropenone (DPC). The receptors here all came from a woman aged 18-35 years with alopecia areata. Some clones in this sample may be carry-over from other donors' samples.

This clonotype has more than one count but fewer than ten. The chain recombines TRBV12-3 or TRBV12-4 with TRBJ1-6; D gene unclear. V lost 1 base and J lost 5, with 9 bases in between. This CDR3 has 15 amino acids. The CDR3 DNA reads TGTGCCAGCAGTTTAGGGGCACCAAATAATTCACCCCTCCACTTT. It encodes CASSLGAPNNSPLHF.

This clonotype was detected only a few times. The chain recombines TRBV18 with TRBJ1-1; D gene unclear. The CDR3 is made up of 14 amino acids. V dropped 3 bases and J dropped 1 base, with 9 bases sitting between them. CDR1 and CDR2 (germline): KGHSH, LQKENI. In nucleotides, the CDR3 is TGTGCCAGCTCACCCCGGCCGTCGAACACTGAAGCTTTCTTT. This encodes CASSPRPSNTEAFF.

This clonotype has ten or more counts. The rearrangement joins TRBV19 to TRBJ2-2; D possibly corresponds to TRBD2 (5 bases). The CDR3 loop spans 16 amino acids. Germline lookup yields CDR1 LNHDA and CDR2 SQIVND (reference sequence). V lost 4 bases to trimming and J lost 0 bases, with 12 bases between them. The CDR3 DNA is TGTGCCAGTAGTAGACGGAGCGGTTCGAACACCGGGGAGCTGTTTTTT. Its protein product is CASSRRSGSNTGELFF. The whole variable domain, remainder taken from reference TRBV19 and TRBJ2-2, is DGGITQSPKYLFRKEGQNVTLSCEQNLNHDAMYWYRQDPGQGLRLIYYSQIVNDFQKGDIAEGYSVSREKKESFPLTVTSAQKNPTAFYLCASSRRSGSNTGELFFGEGSRLTVL.

This clonotype was counted ten times or more. The rearrangement links TRBV6-2 or TRBV6-3 to TRBJ2-1, with TRBD2 as a possible D gene (6 bases). Germline V CDR1 and CDR2: MNHEY, SVGEGT. The V and J ends lost 2 bases and 5 bases respectively, with 16 bases between them. This CDR3 region has 16 residues. Here the CDR3 reads CASSYDLGGADNEQFF. DNA for the CDR3: TGTGCCAGCAGTTACGACCTGGGGGGTGCCGACAATGAGCAGTTCTTC.

V and J are TRBV28 and TRBJ2-3; D is perhaps TRBD1 or TRBD2 (6 bases each). Trimming took 6 bases from V and 2 from J, leaving 21 bases between them. This CDR3 is 17 amino acids long. CDR1 is MDHEN and CDR2 is SYDVKM in the germline V gene. The CDR3 DNA reads as TGTGCCAGCAGCCTACTATTTGGAGGGGGGACCACAGATACGCAGTATTTT. This translates into CASSLLFGGGTTDTQYF.

The sample holds a few counts of this clonotype. The chain couples TRBV25-1 to TRBJ1-1; no firm D call. The CDR3 consists of 12 residues. CDR1 is MGHDK, CDR2 SYGVNS, per germline. V lost 6 bases to trimming and J lost 1 base, with 6 bases between them. CDR3 DNA sequence: TGTGCCAGCAGAGTGGGGAACACTGAAGCTTTCTTT. Its protein product is CASRVGNTEAFF.

This clonotype was recorded a few times. The chain uses TRBV5-5 and TRBJ2-7; the match to TRBD1 covers 9 bases. V lost 8 bases and J lost 4; bases outside the gene matches: 4. The length of the CDR3 is 12 residues. CDR1 SGHKS and CDR2 YYEKEE come from the germline V gene (reference sequence). CDR3 sequence: CASFGTGYEQYF. The CDR3 region has the DNA TGTGCCAGTTTCGGGACAGGGTACGAGCAGTACTTC.

This clonotype occurred a few times. The rearrangement uses TRBV7-2 and TRBJ2-7, with 7 bases fitting TRBD1. Per germline, CDR1 SGHTA and CDR2 FQGNSA. The V segment lost 1 base and the J segment 1 base; nucleotides outside the gene matches: 4. This CDR3 has 15 amino acids. The CDR3 spells CASSLDPRGSYEQYF. The DNA of the CDR3 is TGTGCCAGCAGCTTAGACCCCAGGGGGTCCTACGAGCAGTACTTC.

This clonotype has just a few counts. The chain has TRBV20-1 and TRBJ2-1; 9 nucleotides agree with TRBD1. The CDR3 spans 15 residues. The J segment lost 7 bases and the V segment lost 5 bases, leaving 12 bases of the junction unmatched. CDR1 DFQATT and CDR2 SNEGSKA come from the germline V gene (reference sequence). CDR3 in amino acids: CSAPEAGTGWNEQFF. CDR3 coding DNA: TGCAGTGCTCCCGAGGCCGGGACAGGGTGGAATGAGCAGTTCTTC.

CDR3 nucleotides: TGTGCCAGTACTGGTGACAGGGGCTCCTACAATGAGCAGTTCTTC. This encodes CASTGDRGSYNEQFF. The chain employs TRBV19 and TRBJ2-1; 8 bases agree with TRBD1. V was clipped by 7 bases and J by 0 bases; unmatched bases: 5. This CDR3 contains 15 residues. CDR1 and CDR2 from the germline V gene are LNHDA and SQIVND (reference sequence).

The rearrangement links TRBV20-1 to TRBJ2-1, with D unresolved. Per germline, CDR1 DFQATT and CDR2 SNEGSKA (reference sequence). V lost 0 bases to trimming and J lost 7 bases, with 13 bases between them. CDR3 size: 14 residues. CDR3 loop: CSARDRRYPNEQFF. CDR3 nucleotides: TGCAGTGCTAGAGATCGGCGGTACCCAAATGAGCAGTTCTTC.

This clonotype has ten or more counts. The V call is TRBV7-2, the J call TRBJ2-4; D gene ambiguous. CDR1 SGHTA and CDR2 FQGNSA come from the germline V gene. V shed 7 bases and J shed 1 base, with 11 bases lying between them. The CDR3 is 14 amino acids. CDR3 DNA sequence: TGTGCCAGCACCGTTGGGGTGGCCAAAAACATTCAGTACTTC. It encodes CASTVGVAKNIQYF.

The chain is built from TRBV6-2 or TRBV6-3 and TRBJ1-2; the D is unclear. V lost 1 base to trimming and J lost 0 bases, with 6 bases between them. Germline CDR1 and CDR2: MNHEY and SVGEGT. The CDR3 runs 14 residues. The DNA of the CDR3 is TGTGCCAGCAGTTACTTGACACCTAACTATGGCTACACCTTC. Translation: CASSYLTPNYGYTF.

This clonotype was recorded at least ten times. This sequence joins TRBV15 and TRBJ1-1; possibly TRBD1 for D (6 bases). The V end lost 5 bases, the J end lost 4 bases, and 11 bases lay between the germline ends. The CDR3 spans 13 residues. Germline V gives CDR1 LNHNV, CDR2 YYDKDF (reference sequence). CDR3 in amino acids: CATSGTGSTEAFF. CDR3 coding DNA: TGTGCCACCAGCGGTACAGGGAGCACTGAAGCTTTCTTT. The variable domain in full, completed from reference TRBV15 and TRBJ1-1, reads DAMVIQNPRYQVTQFGKPVTLSCSQTLNHNVMYWYQQKSSQAPKLLFHYYDKDFNNEADTPDNFQSRRPNTSFCFLDIRSPGLGDTAMYLCATSGTGSTEAFFGQGTRLTVV.

The CDR3 nucleotides are TGTGCCAGCAGCTTCCGGACAGGGGGCCCCTACGAGCAGTACTTC. It yields the protein CASSFRTGGPYEQYF. V usage is TRBV7-8 and J usage is TRBJ2-7; 11 nucleotides align to TRBD1. CDR1 is SGHVS and CDR2 is FQNEAQ in the germline V gene. The V and J ends lost 3 bases and 2 bases, in that order; junction bases with no gene match: 3. The CDR3 has 15 amino acids.

About this clonotype: A much larger clonotype is one base distant, so this may be a read error. Since the CDR3 does not end with the conserved phenylalanine or tryptophan, this likely comes from a read error. The chain combines TRBV18 with TRBJ2-3, with a weak D call TRBD1 (6 bases). The germline CDR1 and CDR2 sequences are KGHSH and LQKENI. With 0 bases removed from V and 0 bases from J, the gap between germline ends came to 10 bases. CDR3 length equals 16 residues. Here the CDR3 reads CASSPPGTGSTDTQYL. CDR3 DNA sequence: TGTGCCAGCTCACCACCAGGAACAGGGAGCACAGATACGCAGTATCTT.

The sample holds a few counts of this clonotype. J is TRBJ2-3 and V is TRBV7-2; perhaps TRBD2 as D (6 bases). CDR3 size: 13 residues. The germline V and J ends were trimmed by 5 bases and 8 bases, with 14 bases remaining between them. CDR1 is SGHTA and CDR2 is FQGNSA in the germline V gene. The CDR3 DNA reads TGTGCCAGCAGCCATACTAGCCCCGCTACGCAGTATTTT. This sequence encodes CASSHTSPATQYF.

This clonotype was detected many times. The J gene is TRBJ2-7, the V gene TRBV20-1; weak D call: TRBD2 (5 bases). With 3 bases removed from V and 3 bases from J, the gap between germline ends came to 9 bases. This CDR3 has 12 residues. CDR1 DFQATT and CDR2 SNEGSKA come from the germline V gene (reference sequence). The CDR3 coding sequence is TGCAGTGCTAGGTACGGGGACTACGAGCAGTACTTC. It specifies CSARYGDYEQYF.

This clonotype was seen repeatedly, ten times or more. The chain couples TRBV4-1 to TRBJ2-7; D is undetermined. Germline V CDR1 and CDR2: MGHRA, YSYEKL. Deletions cut 0 bases from V and 0 bases from J, with 9 bases between. This CDR3 comprises 15 residues. As DNA, the CDR3 is TGCGCCAGCAGCCAAGATCTAGGATACTCCTACGAGCAGTACTTC. As protein: CASSQDLGYSYEQYF.

In this sample, this clonotype turned up many times. V is TRBV15 and J is TRBJ1-6; D remains unclear. CDR3 length: 15 amino acids. The V and J ends lost 0 bases and 3 bases respectively, with 6 bases between them. Germline V lookup: CDR1 LNHNV, CDR2 YYDKDF (reference sequence). The CDR3 here is CATSRDHHYNSPLHF. The CDR3 DNA reads TGTGCCACCAGCAGAGATCACCACTATAATTCACCCCTCCACTTT.

This clonotype appeared many times. CDR3 coding DNA: TGTGCCAGTAGTACTTCGGGGGAGCTGTTTTTT. Residues: CASSTSGELFF. The chain employs TRBV19 and TRBJ2-2; D is ambiguous. CDR1 LNHDA and CDR2 SQIVND come from the germline V gene (reference sequence). V was shortened by 4 bases and J by 8 bases, with 5 bases between the two germline ends. The CDR3 has 11 amino acids.

The chain carries TRBV12-3 or TRBV12-4 and TRBJ1-1, with D maybe TRBD1 (6 bases). The CDR3 contains 15 residues. The V and J ends lost 7 bases and 1 base respectively, with 16 bases between them. The DNA for the CDR3 is TGTGCCAGCATTAGCCGCGCGGACAGGAACACTGAAGCTTTCTTT. Translation: CASISRADRNTEAFF.